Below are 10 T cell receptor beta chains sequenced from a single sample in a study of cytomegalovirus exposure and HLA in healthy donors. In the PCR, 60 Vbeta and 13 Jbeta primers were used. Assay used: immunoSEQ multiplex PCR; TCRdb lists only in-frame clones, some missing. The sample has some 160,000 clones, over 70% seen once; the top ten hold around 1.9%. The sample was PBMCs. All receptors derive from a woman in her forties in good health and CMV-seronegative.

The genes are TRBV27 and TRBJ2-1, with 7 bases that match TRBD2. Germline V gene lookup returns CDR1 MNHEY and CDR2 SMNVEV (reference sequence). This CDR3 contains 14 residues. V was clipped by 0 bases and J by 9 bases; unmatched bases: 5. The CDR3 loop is CASSLSRGGTEQFF. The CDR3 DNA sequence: TGTGCCAGCAGTTTATCAAGGGGAGGGACTGAGCAGTTCTTC.

The CDR3 coding sequence is TGTGCCATCAGTGATCTCACAGGGTTCTATGGCTACACCTTC. It is translated as CAISDLTGFYGYTF. The chain combines TRBV10-3 with TRBJ1-2; tentative D call: TRBD1 (6 bases). CDR1 and CDR2 from the germline V gene are ENHRY and SYGVKD. V lost 3 bases and J 4 bases, leaving 12 bases between the germline ends. The CDR3 runs 14 residues.

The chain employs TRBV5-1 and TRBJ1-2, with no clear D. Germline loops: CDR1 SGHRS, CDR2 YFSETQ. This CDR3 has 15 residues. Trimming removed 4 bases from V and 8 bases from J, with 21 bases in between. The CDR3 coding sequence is TGCGCCAGCAGCCAACTTTCCGGGAGCCCTCAGGGCTACACCTTC. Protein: CASSQLSGSPQGYTF.

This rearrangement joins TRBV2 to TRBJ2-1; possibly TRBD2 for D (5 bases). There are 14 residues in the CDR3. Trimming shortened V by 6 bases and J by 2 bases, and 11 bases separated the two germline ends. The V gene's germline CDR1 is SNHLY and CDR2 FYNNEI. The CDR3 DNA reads TGTGCCAGCAGGGACCCCGGGGCCTACAATGAGCAGTTCTTC. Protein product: CASRDPGAYNEQFF.

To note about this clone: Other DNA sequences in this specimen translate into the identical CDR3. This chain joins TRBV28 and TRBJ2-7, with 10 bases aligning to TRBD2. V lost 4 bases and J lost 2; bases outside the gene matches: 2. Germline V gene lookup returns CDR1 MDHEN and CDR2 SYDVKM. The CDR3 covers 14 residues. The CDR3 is CASSSSGGAYEQYF. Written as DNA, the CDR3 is TGTGCCAGCAGTTCGAGCGGGGGGGCCTACGAGCAGTACTTC.

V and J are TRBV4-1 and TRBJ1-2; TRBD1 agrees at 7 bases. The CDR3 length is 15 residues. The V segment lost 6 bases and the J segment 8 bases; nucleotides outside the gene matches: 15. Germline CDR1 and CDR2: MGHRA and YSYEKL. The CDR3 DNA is TGCGCCAGCAGATTTGAGGGGGCGCGCCTCGGCGGCTACACCTTC. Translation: CASRFEGARLGGYTF.

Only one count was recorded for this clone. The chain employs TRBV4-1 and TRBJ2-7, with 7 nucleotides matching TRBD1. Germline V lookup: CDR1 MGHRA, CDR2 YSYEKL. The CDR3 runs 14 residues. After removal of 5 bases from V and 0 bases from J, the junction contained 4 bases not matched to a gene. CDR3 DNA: TGCGCCAGCAGCGGGACAGAAGTCTCCTACGAGCAGTACTTC. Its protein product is CASSGTEVSYEQYF.

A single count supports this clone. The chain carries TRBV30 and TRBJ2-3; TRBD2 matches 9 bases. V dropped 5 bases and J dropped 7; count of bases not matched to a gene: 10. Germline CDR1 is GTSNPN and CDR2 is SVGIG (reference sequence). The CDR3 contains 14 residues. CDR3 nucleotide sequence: TGTGCCTGGGCCCCCTGGACTAGCGCAAATACGCAGTATTTT. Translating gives CAWAPWTSANTQYF.

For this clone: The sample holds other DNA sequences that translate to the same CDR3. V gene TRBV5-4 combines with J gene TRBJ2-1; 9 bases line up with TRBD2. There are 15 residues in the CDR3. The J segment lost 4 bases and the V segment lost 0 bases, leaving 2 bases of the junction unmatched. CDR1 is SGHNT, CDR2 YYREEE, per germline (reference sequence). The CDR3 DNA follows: TGTGCCAGCAGCTTGGTAGCGGGGGCGTACAATGAGCAGTTCTTC. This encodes CASSLVAGAYNEQFF.

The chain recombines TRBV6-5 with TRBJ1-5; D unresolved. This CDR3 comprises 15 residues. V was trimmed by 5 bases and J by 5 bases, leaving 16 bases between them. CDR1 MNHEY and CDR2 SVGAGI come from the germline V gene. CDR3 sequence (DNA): TGTGCCAGCAGTCGTGCAGGAGGTTGGGATCAGCCCCAGCATTTT. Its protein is CASSRAGGWDQPQHF.